The 32 T cell receptor beta chains below were found in one sample sequenced in a study of identical twins. MiXCR, run by TCRdb on the 5' RACE reads, gives a single entry per CDR3 protein. The data show 520,000 or so distinct CDR3 sequences, 20% to 25% seen once. The same specimen was also included in a second study, on T cells expressing NK-cell markers.

The sample comprised CD4+ T cells sorted from blood. The receptors stem from a young woman in good health.

This clonotype was observed a few times. The chain joins TRBV5-5 to TRBJ2-5; 8 bases are a match to TRBD1. Germline V gives CDR1 SGHKS, CDR2 YYEKEE (reference sequence). The CDR3 runs to 14 residues. V was pared by 5 bases and J by 1 base, with 4 bases of the junction left unmatched. The CDR3 DNA reads TGTGCCAGCAGTTCAGGGGGCCCCCAAGAGACCCAGTACTTC. As protein: CASSSGGPQETQYF.

This clonotype was counted between two and nine times. The rearrangement links TRBV30 to TRBJ2-5; TRBD2 is a possible D gene (6 bases). The CDR3 sequence is 15 residues long. V lost 1 base, J lost 2 bases, and 14 bases lay in between. Germline lookup yields CDR1 GTSNPN and CDR2 SVGIG (reference sequence). For the CDR3, the DNA is TGTGCCTGGAGTGGGCCCGGGAGCGGGCAAGAGACCCAGTACTTC. Its translation: CAWSGPGSGQETQYF. Full variable domain (rest looked up from reference TRBV30 and TRBJ2-5): SQTIHQWPATLVQPVGSPLSLECTVEGTSNPNLYWYRQAAGRGLQLLFYSVGIGQISSEVPQNLSASRPQDRQFILSSKKLLLSDSGFYLCAWSGPGSGQETQYFGPGTRLLVL.

The chain has TRBV20-1 and TRBJ1-2, with D tentatively TRBD1 (5 bases). Germline V gene data show CDR1 as DFQATT and CDR2 as SNEGSKA (reference sequence). Trimming pared 6 bases from V and 2 bases from J, leaving 13 bases between. This CDR3 comprises 13 residues. The CDR3 nucleotides read TGCAGTGCCCCAATACAGGCGAACTATGGCTACACCTTC. It translates to CSAPIQANYGYTF.

The chain joins TRBV12-5 to TRBJ2-1; 7 nucleotides match TRBD1. The germline CDR1 and CDR2 sequences are LGHNT and FRNRAP. This CDR3 has 14 amino acids. V lost 2 bases, J lost 4 bases, and 2 bases stayed unmatched. The CDR3 region is CASGLWDSYNEQFF. CDR3 nucleotides: TGTGCTAGTGGTTTGTGGGACAGTTACAATGAGCAGTTCTTC.

The chain recombines TRBV6-5 with TRBJ1-2, with 8 bases that match TRBD1. Germline CDR1 is MNHEY and CDR2 is SVGAGI. There are 15 residues in the CDR3. V lost 2 bases to trimming and J lost 8 bases; unmatched junction nucleotides: 10. CDR3 protein: CASSYPPGQGEGYTF. The CDR3 coding sequence is TGTGCCAGCAGTTACCCTCCTGGACAGGGCGAGGGCTACACCTTC.

This clonotype was recorded a few times. V is TRBV7-2 and J is TRBJ2-3; TRBD2 agrees at 12 bases. CDR3 size: 16 residues. V lost 4 bases to trimming and J lost 6 bases; unmatched junction nucleotides: 8. The V gene's germline CDR1 is SGHTA and CDR2 FQGNSA. CDR3 in DNA: TGTGCCAGCAGCTCCCGGCTAGCGGGGGGGCGTGATACGCAGTATTTT. This gives the protein CASSSRLAGGRDTQYF.

J is TRBJ1-2 and V is TRBV7-3; D is unresolved. CDR1 SGHTA and CDR2 FQGTGA come from the germline V gene. The CDR3 loop spans 15 amino acids. Trimming removed 1 base at V and 8 bases at J, with 17 bases between. CDR3 protein: CASSLNRLAEGGYTF. CDR3 DNA: TGTGCCAGCAGCTTAAATAGGTTGGCCGAAGGCGGCTACACCTTC.

Only a few counts were recorded for this clonotype. The chain combines TRBV20-1 with TRBJ2-3; D uncertain. Germline V gene data show CDR1 as DFQATT and CDR2 as SNEGSKA (reference sequence). Trimming removed 5 bases at V and 5 bases at J, with 8 bases between. The CDR3 covers 11 residues. The CDR3 is CSADREDTQYF. The CDR3 coding sequence is TGCAGTGCTGACCGTGAAGATACGCAGTATTTT.

This chain joins TRBV29-1 and TRBJ1-1; weak D call: TRBD1 (6 bases). CDR3 size: 12 residues. Germline CDR1 reads SQVTM; CDR2 reads ANQGSEA. V shed 7 bases and J shed 4 bases, with 13 bases lying between them. In nucleotides, the CDR3 is TGCAGCGCAAGGACAGCTATCACTGAAGCTTTCTTT. Amino acid sequence: CSARTAITEAFF.

The V and J genes are TRBV20-1 and TRBJ2-1, with 7 bases identical to TRBD1. CDR1 and CDR2 from the germline V gene are DFQATT and SNEGSKA (reference sequence). This CDR3 is built from 15 residues. Losses at the gene ends were 4 bases for V and 4 bases for J; bases not matched to a gene: 10. The CDR3 loop is CSAKYARGQYNEQFF. CDR3 in DNA: TGCAGTGCTAAATATGCGAGGGGGCAATACAATGAGCAGTTCTTC.

The CDR3 spells CSARRTGGPYEQYF. The CDR3 DNA is TGCAGTGCTAGAAGAACAGGGGGGCCCTACGAGCAGTACTTC. This chain uses TRBV20-1 with TRBJ2-7; 8 positions match TRBD1. CDR1 and CDR2 (germline): DFQATT, SNEGSKA (reference sequence). Unmatched junction bases numbered 5, after V lost 2 bases and J lost 2 bases. CDR3 size: 14 residues.

V gene TRBV6-6 combines with J gene TRBJ1-4, with unresolved D. The CDR3 consists of 12 residues. Trimming shortened V by 7 bases and J by 4 bases, and 7 bases separated the two germline ends. Germline values: CDR1 MNHNY, CDR2 SVGAGI (reference sequence). The DNA for the CDR3 is TGTGCCAGCAACAGTATTAATGAAAAACTGTTTTTT. Protein: CASNSINEKLFF.

This clonotype was seen only a few times. V and J are TRBV9 and TRBJ1-2; D might be TRBD1 (6 bases). V shed 0 bases and J shed 3 bases, with 12 bases lying between them. The CDR3 runs 15 residues. From germline, CDR1 is SGDLS and CDR2 YYNGEE. The CDR3 nucleotides read TGTGCCAGCAGCGTAGTTCCGCAGGGGTACTATGGCTACACCTTC. Encoded protein: CASSVVPQGYYGYTF.

This chain connects TRBV7-6 to TRBJ1-2; 7 bases are a match to TRBD1. The CDR3 is made up of 14 amino acids. V lost 3 bases to trimming and J lost 8 bases; unmatched junction nucleotides: 9. Germline V lookup: CDR1 SGHVS, CDR2 FNYEAQ. The chain's CDR3 is CASSFLRQGSGYTF. CDR3 bases: TGTGCCAGCAGCTTTCTTAGACAGGGCAGCGGCTACACCTTC.

This chain uses TRBV5-5 with TRBJ2-1; 8 positions agree with TRBD2. The CDR3 extends over 15 amino acids. Germline CDR1 and CDR2: SGHKS and YYEKEE (reference sequence). V lost 5 bases and J lost 3; bases outside the gene matches: 7. The DNA for the CDR3 is TGTGCCAGCAGTAACGGGGGGGGCGACTACAATGAGCAGTTCTTC. It yields the protein CASSNGGGDYNEQFF. Variable domain in full (rest from reference TRBV5-5 and TRBJ2-1): DAGVTQSPTHLIKTRGQQVTLRCSPISGHKSVSWYQQVLGQGPQFIFQYYEKEERGRGNFPDRFSARQFPNYSSELNVNALLLGDSALYLCASSNGGGDYNEQFFGPGTRLTVL.

The V call is TRBV25-1, the J call TRBJ2-2; 7 nucleotides line up with TRBD1. There are 15 residues in the CDR3. J gave up 4 bases and V 10 bases, and 12 bases lay outside the gene matches. Germline V CDR1 and CDR2: MGHDK, SYGVNS. CDR3 sequence (DNA): TGTGCCAACCCCGGGACAGCTTCGACCACCGGGGAGCTGTTTTTT. It specifies CANPGTASTTGELFF. Looking up the rest from reference TRBV25-1 and TRBJ2-2 gives the full variable domain: EADIYQTPRYLVIGTGKKITLECSQTMGHDKMYWYQQDPGMELHLIHYSYGVNSTEKGDLSSESTVSRIRTEHFPLTLESARPSHTSQYLCANPGTASTTGELFFGEGSRLTVL.

This clonotype has just a few counts. J is TRBJ1-3 and V is TRBV5-1, with no clear D. Germline V gene sequence: CDR1 SGHRS, CDR2 YFSETQ. The CDR3 contains 15 residues. The germline V and J ends were trimmed by 2 bases and 4 bases, with 13 bases remaining between them. CDR3 nucleotides: TGCGCCAGCAGCTTATCGGGATCTGGGGGAAACACCATATATTTT. This gives the protein CASSLSGSGGNTIYF.

This chain connects TRBV12-3 or TRBV12-4 to TRBJ1-2; tentatively, D is TRBD1 (5 bases). This CDR3 region has 14 residues. Trimming left V 10 bases short and J 4 bases short, with 19 bases between. CDR3 nucleotides: TGTGCCACCTCCCTAGTGCTGGGGGTCTATGGCTACACCTTC. Its translation: CATSLVLGVYGYTF.

The chain carries TRBV20-1 and TRBJ2-1, with D tentatively TRBD1 or TRBD2 (8 bases each). Per germline, CDR1 DFQATT and CDR2 SNEGSKA (reference sequence). This CDR3 has 15 amino acids. V gave up 6 bases and J gave up 8 bases, with 23 bases separating them. The CDR3 region is CSASGGGQAGDEQFF. CDR3 nucleotide sequence: TGCAGTGCGTCCGGGGGGGGACAGGCCGGGGATGAGCAGTTCTTC.

This clonotype was detected a few times. The chain links TRBV7-2 to TRBJ2-1, with D perhaps matching TRBD2 (5 bases). The CDR3 has 15 amino acids. Trimming took off 1 base at V and 9 bases at J, with 16 bases between the two ends. The V gene's germline CDR1 is SGHTA and CDR2 FQGNSA. The DNA for the CDR3 is TGTGCCAGCAGCTTAGTGTGGCACCCAAGCGGTGAGCAGTTCTTC. As protein: CASSLVWHPSGEQFF. Full variable domain (missing parts from reference TRBV7-2 and TRBJ2-1): GAGVSQSPSNKVTEKGKDVELRCDPISGHTALYWYRQSLGQGLEFLIYFQGNSAPDKSGLPSDRFSAERTGGSVSTLTIQRTQQEDSAVYLCASSLVWHPSGEQFFGPGTRLTVL.

This clonotype came up many times. The chain carries TRBV29-1 and TRBJ2-1; 11 bases line up with TRBD2. CDR1 and CDR2 from the germline V gene are SQVTM and ANQGSEA. The CDR3 covers 17 residues. V shed 2 bases, J shed 4 bases, and the junction held 10 bases outside the gene matches. CDR3 DNA: TGCAGCGTTGAAAAGGGACTAGCGGCCAATATTTACAATGAGCAGTTCTTC. Amino acids: CSVEKGLAANIYNEQFF.

The V gene is TRBV25-1, the J gene TRBJ2-1; either TRBD1 or TRBD2 may fit D (7 bases each). Trimming took off 2 bases at V and 5 bases at J, with 22 bases between the two ends. Per germline, CDR1 MGHDK and CDR2 SYGVNS. The CDR3 is 18 amino acids. CDR3 in DNA: TGTGCCAGCAGTGAAACCCGGGCCGTCCAGGGGGGGCACAATGAGCAGTTCTTC. Protein product: CASSETRAVQGGHNEQFF. Drawing the rest from reference TRBV25-1 and TRBJ2-1, the complete variable domain is EADIYQTPRYLVIGTGKKITLECSQTMGHDKMYWYQQDPGMELHLIHYSYGVNSTEKGDLSSESTVSRIRTEHFPLTLESARPSHTSQYLCASSETRAVQGGHNEQFFGPGTRLTVL.

This chain joins TRBV6-5 and TRBJ2-5; D perhaps matches TRBD2 (6 bases). This CDR3 spans 15 amino acids. V lost 2 bases and J 5 bases, leaving 15 bases between the germline ends. Germline CDR1 and CDR2: MNHEY and SVGAGI. The CDR3 nucleotides are TGTGCCAGCAGTTACGGTGCGGGTGCGGGGGAGACCCAGTACTTC. It translates to CASSYGAGAGETQYF.

The chain uses TRBV20-1 and TRBJ1-1, with 7 bases fitting TRBD1. From germline, CDR1 is DFQATT and CDR2 SNEGSKA (reference sequence). This CDR3 spans 11 amino acids. Trimming cost V 6 bases and J 12 bases; bases outside gene matches: 10. The CDR3 DNA reads as TGCAGTGCGCAACGTGCACAGGGGACTTTCTTT. Amino acids: CSAQRAQGTFF.

The V gene is TRBV10-3, the J gene TRBJ2-2; D might be TRBD2 (5 bases). This CDR3 is built from 18 residues. With 0 bases removed from V and 0 bases from J, the gap between germline ends came to 14 bases. Germline CDR1 is ENHRY and CDR2 is SYGVKD. Here the CDR3 reads CAISESSFFGANTGELFF. CDR3 nucleotide sequence: TGTGCCATCAGTGAGTCAAGTTTTTTCGGGGCGAACACCGGGGAGCTGTTTTTT.

There are a few counts of this clonotype. V and J are TRBV20-1 and TRBJ2-3; 11 bases fit TRBD2. The CDR3 runs 14 residues. Germline lookup yields CDR1 DFQATT and CDR2 SNEGSKA (reference sequence). Germline trimming cut 5 bases from V and 6 bases from J; bases unmatched to any gene: 7. The CDR3 DNA follows: TGCAGTGCTCTCTCGACTAGCGGGATGGATACGCAGTATTTT. This sequence encodes CSALSTSGMDTQYF.

This clonotype turned up a few times. The rearrangement uses TRBV12-3 or TRBV12-4 and TRBJ1-1; D ambiguous. The CDR3 is made up of 14 amino acids. V lost 3 bases, J lost 4 bases, and 12 bases lay in between. In DNA, the CDR3 is TGTGCCAGCAGTTTTCGGAGGCTGATCACTGAAGCTTTCTTT. It encodes CASSFRRLITEAFF.

J is TRBJ1-2 and V is TRBV5-6, with D hard to call. Trimming removed 2 bases from V and 8 bases from J, with 13 bases in between. CDR1 SGHDT and CDR2 YYEEEE come from the germline V gene. CDR3 length: 13 amino acids. Written as DNA, the CDR3 is TGTGCCAGCAGCTTACAGAGACCAAGGGGCTACACCTTC. Encoded protein: CASSLQRPRGYTF.

The V gene is TRBV24-1, the J gene TRBJ2-1, with TRBD1 identical over 7 bases. V trimming: 5 bases; J trimming: 4 bases; junction bases outside the gene matches: 4. CDR3 length: 14 residues. The germline gives CDR1 KGHDR, CDR2 SFDVKD. The CDR3 reads CATSGGGQYNEQFF. The CDR3 nucleotides are TGTGCCACCAGTGGAGGGGGACAGTACAATGAGCAGTTCTTC.

This clonotype has more than one count but fewer than ten. This chain links TRBV15 with TRBJ2-7, with D possibly matching TRBD2 (6 bases). Germline V gives CDR1 LNHNV, CDR2 YYDKDF (reference sequence). Trimming removed 8 bases from V and 2 bases from J, with 13 bases in between. The CDR3 has 13 residues. CDR3 amino acids: CATGTRQTYEQYF. CDR3 in DNA: TGTGCCACCGGGACTCGCCAGACCTACGAGCAGTACTTC.

The chain uses TRBV12-3 or TRBV12-4 and TRBJ2-5, with 9 bases matching TRBD1. The CDR3 spans 16 residues. Trimming at V came to 4 bases and at J to 5 bases, leaving 11 bases not matched to a gene. The CDR3 nucleotides are TGTGCCAGCAGTTCGCCCGGGACAGGGACCGCGGAGACCCAGTACTTC. Amino acids: CASSSPGTGTAETQYF.

For this clonotype: One junction end disagrees with the germline gene, perhaps due to a read error. The chain combines TRBV20-1 with TRBJ2-3, with D perhaps matching TRBD2 (5 bases). CDR3 size: 13 residues. Germline V gene data show CDR1 as DFQATT and CDR2 as SNEGSKA (reference sequence). This CDR3 reads CSASKPSTNTQYF. DNA of the CDR3: TGCAGTGCTAGTAAACCTAGCACAAATACGCAGTATTTT.